This T cell receptor beta chain was observed in a study of cytomegalovirus exposure and HLA in healthy donors. General study findings and limits: Earlier analysis found most TCR beta V segments productive about 90% or about 30% of the time. Several of the most significant clusters appeared linked to common viral pathogens, based on a later analysis. Researchers counted 164 TCR beta chains as cytomegalovirus-associated. Among CMV-associated TCR beta chains, most appeared HLA-restricted in a later analysis.

This clone turned up a few times. Its antigen remains unidentified. The germline gives CDR1 MNHEY, CDR2 SVGAGI. V was trimmed by 2 bases and J by 7 bases, leaving 17 bases between them. The CDR3 extends over 15 amino acids. PCR amplification relied on 60 Vbeta primers (plus 13 Jbeta primers). The method was immunoSEQ multiplex PCR; TCRdb's version includes in-frame clones alone and lacks a portion of them. The repertoire holds about 100,000 clones, with approximately 80% as singletons. Material for sequencing was PBMCs. The source of this sequence is a woman aged 55-70 years in good health and CMV-seronegative. This rearrangement joins TRBV6-5 to TRBJ1-1, with D perhaps TRBD1 (6 bases). Written as DNA, the CDR3 is TGTGCCAGCAGTTACGACCCTCGCCAGGGGAGTGAAGCTTTCTTT. Its translation is CASSYDPRQGSEAFF.